The 24 T cell receptor beta chains given below trace back to one sample, sequenced in a study of PD-L1 blockade in urothelial cancer. Assay: immunoSEQ multiplex PCR; the TCRdb copy retains only in-frame clones and omits some. This table holds about 84,000 clones, more than 75% found once. The sample in question was PBMCs, obtained around atezolizumab (anti-PD-L1) treatment. The source of these receptors is a man in his 70s with urothelial cancer.

The genes are TRBV5-4 and TRBJ2-7, with D perhaps TRBD2 (5 bases). The CDR3 contains 13 residues. Germline-derived CDR1 and CDR2 are SGHNT and YYREEE (reference sequence). The ends were cut back, 4 bases at V and 5 bases at J, with 13 bases in the middle. The CDR3 sequence: CASSPRGSDEQYF. The CDR3 DNA reads as TGTGCCAGCAGCCCCAGAGGGAGCGACGAGCAGTACTTC. Drawing the rest from reference TRBV5-4 and TRBJ2-7, the complete variable domain is ETGVTQSPTHLIKTRGQQVTLRCSSQSGHNTVSWYQQALGQGPQFIFQYYREEENGRGNFPPRFSGLQFPNYSSELNVNALELDDSALYLCASSPRGSDEQYFGPGTRLTVT.

The rearrangement links TRBV5-5 to TRBJ2-5, with a weak D call TRBD1 (5 bases). Germline CDR1 is SGHKS and CDR2 is YYEKEE (reference sequence). This CDR3 has 14 residues. V dropped 6 bases and J dropped 4 bases, with 16 bases sitting between them. The CDR3 region has the DNA TGTGCCAGCACCCAGGGCGCCGCCAGAGAGACCCAGTACTTC. As protein: CASTQGAARETQYF.

This clone was seen a single time. V usage is TRBV7-9 and J usage is TRBJ2-3, with 7 bases fitting TRBD2. Per germline, CDR1 SEHNR and CDR2 FQNEAQ (reference sequence). The CDR3 totals 15 residues. Trimming cost V 8 bases and J 2 bases; bases outside gene matches: 10. The CDR3 loop is CASEGRGTYTDTQYF. CDR3 DNA: TGTGCCAGCGAGGGGCGGGGGACCTACACAGATACGCAGTATTTT.

This rearrangement joins TRBV2 to TRBJ2-7; 8 nucleotides agree with TRBD1. The CDR3 sequence is 15 residues long. V gave up 5 bases and J gave up 4 bases; unmatched junction bases: 10. Germline CDR1 SNHLY, CDR2 FYNNEI. The CDR3 reads CASSLQDRGRYEQYF. CDR3 nucleotide sequence: TGTGCCAGCAGTTTACAAGACAGGGGCAGGTACGAGCAGTACTTC.

This clone appeared once. The genes are TRBV5-1 and TRBJ2-3; TRBD2 matches 11 bases. With 4 bases clipped from V and 5 bases from J, the junction kept 12 bases outside the gene matches. The germline CDR1 and CDR2 sequences are SGHRS and YFSETQ. This CDR3 comprises 17 residues. CDR3 in DNA: TGCGCCAGCAGCGGGGGAGGACTAGCGGGTTTCTTAGATACGCAGTATTTT. This sequence encodes CASSGGGLAGFLDTQYF.

This clone was observed a single time. The rearrangement links TRBV6-4 to TRBJ1-6; D gene uncertain. The CDR3 totals 13 residues. Between the trimmed V and J ends, which lost 3 bases and 8 bases, there was a span of 8 bases. CDR1 is MRHNA and CDR2 is SNTAGT in the germline V gene. CDR3: CASSETEDSPLHF. CDR3 sequence (DNA): TGTGCCAGCAGTGAGACGGAGGATTCACCCCTCCACTTT.

This clone appeared a few times. The V and J genes are TRBV27 and TRBJ1-3, with D hard to call. Germline lookup yields CDR1 MNHEY and CDR2 SMNVEV (reference sequence). The CDR3 loop spans 14 amino acids. V lost 8 bases and J 4 bases, leaving 15 bases between the germline ends. The CDR3 loop is CASGKLTGGNTIYF. The CDR3 DNA sequence: TGTGCCAGCGGGAAGCTCACGGGGGGAAACACCATATATTTT.

The genes are TRBV11-3 and TRBJ2-1; 8 bases fit TRBD2. V was clipped by 1 base and J by 7 bases; unmatched bases: 6. CDR3 length: 15 amino acids. Looked up from germline, CDR1 is SGHNT and CDR2 is YENEEA. The chain's CDR3 is CASSLGGLAGNEQFF. As DNA, the CDR3 is TGTGCCAGCAGCTTAGGGGGCCTAGCGGGTAATGAGCAGTTCTTC.

This sequence joins TRBV7-3 and TRBJ1-2, with no clear D. Germline assignment: CDR1 SGHTA and CDR2 FQGTGA. Deletions cut 4 bases from V and 8 bases from J, with 11 bases between. CDR3 length equals 12 residues. This chain's CDR3 is CASSSPRGGYTF. DNA for the CDR3: TGTGCCAGCAGCTCACCTCGTGGCGGCTACACCTTC.

CDR3 nucleotide sequence: TGTGCCAGCAGCGAACCCGGGACAGTAAACTCCTACGAGCAGTACTTC. It specifies CASSEPGTVNSYEQYF. This chain connects TRBV5-4 to TRBJ2-7; TRBD1 matches 7 bases. Germline lookup yields CDR1 SGHNT and CDR2 YYREEE (reference sequence). This CDR3 region has 16 residues. With V trimmed by 4 bases and J by 0 bases, 10 bases remained unmatched.

The gene calls are TRBV9 and TRBJ2-3; tentatively, D is TRBD2 (6 bases). V lost 0 bases to trimming and J lost 4 bases, with 12 bases between them. Germline V CDR1 and CDR2: SGDLS, YYNGEE. This CDR3 contains 15 residues. The DNA of the CDR3 is TGTGCCAGCAGCGTAGACGGGCGGGAACCAGATACGCAGTATTTT. Translation: CASSVDGREPDTQYF.

CDR3 amino acids: CASSLWATEAFF. The CDR3 bases are TGTGCCAGCAGCTTATGGGCCACGGAAGCTTTCTTT. This chain joins TRBV7-8 and TRBJ1-1; D gene uncertain. Germline loops: CDR1 SGHVS, CDR2 FQNEAQ. This CDR3 has 12 residues. V was trimmed by 2 bases and J by 8 bases, leaving 9 bases between them.

The chain links TRBV5-6 to TRBJ2-1; 9 nucleotides align to TRBD1. The junction had 3 bases not matched to a gene; V was cut back by 5 bases and J by 6 bases. Germline-derived CDR1 and CDR2 are SGHDT and YYEEEE. This CDR3 is built from 13 residues. The CDR3 sequence is CASRVTGGNEQFF. CDR3 bases: TGTGCCAGCAGGGTGACAGGGGGCAATGAGCAGTTCTTC.

The J gene is TRBJ1-5, the V gene TRBV2; no clear D. Between the trimmed V and J ends, which lost 3 bases and 4 bases, there was a span of 7 bases. The CDR3 runs 13 residues. Germline V gene sequence: CDR1 SNHLY, CDR2 FYNNEI. This chain's CDR3 is CASSEQENQPQHF. The CDR3 nucleotides read TGTGCCAGCAGTGAGCAGGAAAATCAGCCCCAGCATTTT.

The V and J genes are TRBV10-3 and TRBJ1-2; D not certain. V was clipped by 3 bases and J by 0 bases, with 14 bases between them. Germline V CDR1 and CDR2: ENHRY, SYGVKD. The CDR3 extends over 16 amino acids. For the CDR3, the DNA is TGTGCCATCAGTGATTCGGTCGAAATAGCTAACTATGGCTACACCTTC. It translates to CAISDSVEIANYGYTF.

This clone has a handful of counts. This chain links TRBV19 with TRBJ1-1; TRBD1 aligns across 10 bases. The CDR3 contains 17 residues. Trimming removed 3 bases from V and 5 bases from J; junction bases left unmatched: 12. Per germline, CDR1 LNHDA and CDR2 SQIVND (reference sequence). The CDR3 bases are TGTGCCAGTAGTATTGCCGACAGGGGGCCAAGGTTGACTGAAGCTTTCTTT. It specifies CASSIADRGPRLTEAFF.

The chain recombines TRBV11-2 with TRBJ2-7, with TRBD2 matching 9 bases. This CDR3 has 16 residues. Germline-derived CDR1 and CDR2 are SGHAT and FQNNGV. V shed 2 bases, J shed 7 bases, and the junction held 12 bases outside the gene matches. The DNA of the CDR3 is TGTGCCAGCAGCTTATCCACTAGCGGGTTGACTGGGGAGCAGTACTTC. It encodes CASSLSTSGLTGEQYF.

There are a few counts of this clone. The chain uses TRBV11-3 and TRBJ1-2, with TRBD1 matching over 7 bases. Per germline, CDR1 SGHNT and CDR2 YENEEA. The CDR3 has 16 residues. V shed 5 bases and J 4 bases; nucleotides not matched to a gene: 13. The CDR3 DNA is TGTGCCAGCAGCGCGAATGACAGGGCCTCCTTCTATGGCTACACCTTC. Protein sequence: CASSANDRASFYGYTF.

This clone was counted only a few times. This chain joins TRBV20-1 and TRBJ1-2; D is uncertain. The CDR3 sequence is 11 residues long. Per germline, CDR1 DFQATT and CDR2 SNEGSKA (reference sequence). Between the trimmed V and J ends, which lost 3 bases and 8 bases, there was a span of 10 bases. The CDR3 is CSARAGYGYTF. The CDR3 nucleotides read TGCAGTGCTAGGGCGGGGTACGGCTACACCTTC.

The gene calls are TRBV5-1 and TRBJ2-3; 12 bases fit TRBD2. The CDR3 is made up of 15 amino acids. V trimming: 2 bases; J trimming: 3 bases; junction bases outside the gene matches: 1. CDR1 and CDR2 (germline): SGHRS, YFSETQ. The CDR3 loop is CASSLTSGGTDTQYF. For the CDR3, the DNA is TGCGCCAGCAGCTTAACTAGCGGGGGGACAGATACGCAGTATTTT.

The rearrangement links TRBV18 to TRBJ1-5; 9 bases agree with TRBD1. The CDR3 covers 17 residues. The J segment lost 6 bases and the V segment lost 2 bases, leaving 11 bases of the junction unmatched. Germline loops: CDR1 KGHSH, CDR2 LQKENI. The CDR3 DNA follows: TGTGCCAGCTCACCAGCCCAAACAGGGGGCCCGGGTCAGCCCCAGCATTTT. It codes for CASSPAQTGGPGQPQHF.

The chain is built from TRBV6-1 and TRBJ1-2, with 10 bases identical to TRBD1. Losses at the gene ends were 4 bases for V and 3 bases for J; bases not matched to a gene: 11. There are 17 residues in the CDR3. CDR1 is MNHNS and CDR2 is SASEGT in the germline V gene. The CDR3 nucleotides are TGTGCCAGCAGTGCGACCGGGACAGGGGCGCGGTACTATGGCTACACCTTC. Encoded protein: CASSATGTGARYYGYTF.

The chain links TRBV27 to TRBJ2-2, with TRBD1 matching 7 bases. This CDR3 contains 16 residues. Trimming cost V 3 bases and J 7 bases; bases outside gene matches: 11. Germline assignment: CDR1 MNHEY and CDR2 SMNVEV (reference sequence). DNA for the CDR3: TGTGCCAGCAGTTTCGTCACGACAGGGCTCGGCGGGGAGCTGTTTTTT. Translating it yields CASSFVTTGLGGELFF.

The V and J genes are TRBV2 and TRBJ2-5; 7 bases are shared with TRBD1. Per the germline V gene, CDR1 is SNHLY and CDR2 is FYNNEI. The CDR3 length is 14 residues. V trimming: 7 bases; J trimming: 1 base; junction bases outside the gene matches: 6. The CDR3 is CASTGTVTQETQYF. The CDR3 DNA reads TGTGCCAGCACCGGGACAGTCACCCAAGAGACCCAGTACTTC.